This record covers a single T cell receptor (beta chain). This clonotype appeared once. The specificity of this receptor is unknown. No base quality values were provided; no much bigger clone lies one nucleotide off. One read amounts to weak evidence. The data stem from a study of CD8 T cells in ankylosing spondylitis listed by TCRdb under 2017. At the level of the whole study: The study set out to find disease-linked TCR variants by profiling T cell receptor beta repertoires in ankylosing spondylitis patients and healthy donors. Peripheral blood was sampled, and synovial fluid was also collected from ankylosing spondylitis patients. In total, the full study cohort was made up of over a hundred healthy donors and about two dozen ankylosing spondylitis patients. Beyond this particular receptor, the publication reports: Blood from ankylosing spondylitis patients appeared to be characterized by a TCR beta motif made up of seven or eight highly homologous amino acid variants. A CD8+ phenotype was shown by the disease-linked clones, which were found at relatively low frequencies in peripheral blood. Some motif variants had previously been reported in the synovial fluid and blood of reactive arthritis patients, which suggests shared mechanisms of disease initiation. According to the report, matched synovial fluid samples from ankylosing spondylitis patients were significantly enriched for the disease-linked clones.

Sequencing took place on an Illumina HiSeq 2500. Quantitative 5'-RACE with molecular barcodes was used to prepare TCR beta libraries. Turning to the authors' computational methods: Disease-linked TCR variants were identified with a new computational method built on a probabilistic model of VDJ rearrangement. TCRdb took the public reads, trimmed them with fastp at Q25, ran MiXCR for clone calling and kept in-frame beta chains. Entries are consolidated by CDR3 protein sequence, retaining the most common genes and DNA. Here the V and J calls rest on TCRdb's processing, not on the authors' analysis. The sample table contains under 850,000 distinct CDR3 sequences; only one count was recorded for under 20% of them. Over 15% of the sample rests with the top ten. Its CDR3 holds 15 amino acids, cysteine through phenylalanine. Just the 45-base CDR3 DNA is kept, in frame starting at base 1. The germline V gene encodes CDR1 GTSNPN and CDR2 SVGIG (reference sequence). The V and J ends are trimmed by 1 base and 0 bases, leaving 10 bases between them.

This clonotype was sampled from a male donor with ankylosing spondylitis. What was sequenced was blood, either unsorted or a sorted T cell fraction (not recorded which). The chain was built from TRBV30 and TRBJ1-5, with the D gene too uncertain to name. The sequenced DNA is TGTGCCTGGAGTGCCCACCCCAGTAGCAATCAGCCCCAGCATTTT. Its coded protein is CAWSAHPSSNQPQHF.